The 20 T cell receptor beta chains given below trace back to one sample, sequenced in a study of blood T cell repertoires in COVID-19. The protocol was immunoSEQ multiplex PCR, while the TCRdb copy is restricted to in-frame clones and leaves out a portion. The sample holds 200,000 to 250,000 clones, 85% to 90% seen once. Sequenced: peripheral blood. The receptors shown here come from a man under 40 with COVID-19, enrolled during active disease.

The V and J genes are TRBV6-6 and TRBJ2-1; 16 bases agree with TRBD2. V lost 8 bases to trimming and J lost 7 bases; unmatched junction nucleotides: 8. Germline CDR1 is MNHNY and CDR2 is SVGAGI (reference sequence). The CDR3 is made up of 16 amino acids. CDR3 DNA sequence: TGTGCCAGCCCGGGACTAGCGGGAGGGCCCTCGAATGAGCAGTTCTTC. Translated, it gives CASPGLAGGPSNEQFF.

V gene TRBV13 combines with J gene TRBJ2-1; 10 bases map to TRBD2. The CDR3 covers 15 residues. Germline assignment: CDR1 PRHDT and CDR2 FYEKMQ (reference sequence). V dropped 3 bases and J dropped 7; count of bases not matched to a gene: 6. CDR3 nucleotide sequence: TGTGCCAGCAGCTTCGGTCGGACTAGCGGAAATGAGCAGTTCTTC. This sequence encodes CASSFGRTSGNEQFF. The whole variable domain, remainder taken from reference TRBV13 and TRBJ2-1, is AAGVIQSPRHLIKEKRETATLKCYPIPRHDTVYWYQQGPGQDPQFLISFYEKMQSDKGSIPDRFSAQQFSDYHSELNMSSLELGDSALYFCASSFGRTSGNEQFFGPGTRLTVL.

V usage is TRBV14 and J usage is TRBJ2-1; 13 bases line up with TRBD2. Germline V gene lookup returns CDR1 SGHDN and CDR2 FVKESK. There are 15 residues in the CDR3. Trimming cost V 3 bases and J 7 bases; bases outside gene matches: 3. This CDR3 reads CASSQWTSGSNEQFF. As DNA, the CDR3 is TGTGCCAGCAGCCAGTGGACTAGCGGGAGTAATGAGCAGTTCTTC.

This clone showed up just a few times. V is TRBV9 and J is TRBJ1-6, with no clear D. The CDR3 is made up of 15 amino acids. The germline CDR1 and CDR2 sequences are SGDLS and YYNGEE. Deletions cut 1 base from V and 10 bases from J, with 15 bases between. CDR3 bases: TGTGCCAGCAGCGTAAACTTTCAGGAATGGTCACCCCTCCACTTT. This sequence encodes CASSVNFQEWSPLHF.

The V call is TRBV5-1, the J call TRBJ1-1; D remains ambiguous. CDR1 and CDR2 (germline): SGHRS, YFSETQ. V was cut by 2 bases and J by 4 bases, with 9 bases left in between. The CDR3 has 13 amino acids. The CDR3 DNA is TGCGCCAGCAGCTTACAGAAGTTCACTGAAGCTTTCTTT. It is translated as CASSLQKFTEAFF.

The chain employs TRBV7-9 and TRBJ2-7, with TRBD1 as a possible D gene (6 bases). The CDR3 is 14 residues long. Trimming cost V 0 bases and J 4 bases, with 10 bases left between them. Germline V gene data show CDR1 as SEHNR and CDR2 as FQNEAQ (reference sequence). CDR3 loop: CASSLAGHQYEQYF. CDR3 bases: TGTGCCAGCAGCTTAGCGGGACATCAATACGAGCAGTACTTC. Drawing the rest from reference TRBV7-9 and TRBJ2-7, the complete variable domain is DTGVSQNPRHKITKRGQNVTFRCDPISEHNRLYWYRQTLGQGPEFLTYFQNEAQLEKSRLLSDRFSAERPKGSFSTLEIQRTEQGDSAMYLCASSLAGHQYEQYFGPGTRLTVT.

The rearrangement links TRBV27 to TRBJ2-3; 8 positions agree with TRBD2. Unmatched junction bases numbered 8, after V lost 0 bases and J lost 0 bases. The V gene's germline CDR1 is MNHEY and CDR2 SMNVEV (reference sequence). The CDR3 runs to 18 residues. CDR3 DNA sequence: TGTGCCAGCAGTTTATCGCCTAGCGGGTTCAGAAGCACAGATACGCAGTATTTT. Its translation: CASSLSPSGFRSTDTQYF.

The gene calls are TRBV6-1 and TRBJ2-7; TRBD1 might be the D (7 bases). V gave up 1 base and J gave up 7 bases, with 14 bases separating them. CDR3 size: 14 residues. Germline V CDR1 and CDR2: MNHNS, SASEGT. The CDR3 region has the DNA TGTGCCAGCAGTGAAGTGGAGGGGGCGGGAGAGCAGTACTTC. It codes for CASSEVEGAGEQYF.

The chain recombines TRBV7-9 with TRBJ1-6; maybe TRBD1 (6 bases). Germline loops: CDR1 SEHNR, CDR2 FQNEAQ (reference sequence). The CDR3 spans 16 residues. The V gene lost 3 bases and the J gene lost 4 bases, with 13 bases spanning the gap. The CDR3 coding sequence is TGTGCCAGCAGCTTGATGGGGGGGCCGTATAATTCACCCCTCCACTTT. Translated: CASSLMGGPYNSPLHF. Full variable domain (missing parts from reference TRBV7-9 and TRBJ1-6): DTGVSQNPRHKITKRGQNVTFRCDPISEHNRLYWYRQTLGQGPEFLTYFQNEAQLEKSRLLSDRFSAERPKGSFSTLEIQRTEQGDSAMYLCASSLMGGPYNSPLHFGNGTRLTVT.

V and J are TRBV5-1 and TRBJ1-2; TRBD1 matches 8 bases. This CDR3 is 15 amino acids long. With 4 bases clipped from V and 1 base from J, the junction kept 6 bases outside the gene matches. CDR1 and CDR2 from the germline V gene are SGHRS and YFSETQ. The CDR3 DNA reads as TGCGCCAGCAGCAGGAGACAGGGGATTAACTATGGCTACACCTTC. This sequence encodes CASSRRQGINYGYTF.

This clone was recorded once. The chain carries TRBV5-4 and TRBJ2-5; possible D gene TRBD2, 6 bases. Germline V gene lookup returns CDR1 SGHNT and CDR2 YYREEE (reference sequence). CDR3 size: 13 residues. The V end lost 1 base, the J end lost 4 bases, and 8 bases lay between the germline ends. Written as DNA, the CDR3 is TGTGCCAGCAGCTTGTTCGGGGGAGAGACCCAGTACTTC. As protein: CASSLFGGETQYF.

The gene calls are TRBV2 and TRBJ2-1; TRBD2 matches at 7 bases. The germline gives CDR1 SNHLY, CDR2 FYNNEI. Trimming took 6 bases from V and 3 from J; bases not matched to a gene: 5. This CDR3 is built from 14 residues. CDR3 loop: CASRGLADYNEQFF. In nucleotides, the CDR3 is TGTGCCAGCAGAGGGCTAGCGGACTACAATGAGCAGTTCTTC.

The chain employs TRBV7-8 and TRBJ1-5; TRBD1 agrees at 7 bases. The CDR3 extends over 18 amino acids. J was trimmed by 6 bases and V by 5 bases; bases with no gene match: 19. Germline V gene data show CDR1 as SGHVS and CDR2 as FQNEAQ. The CDR3 region has the DNA TGTGCCAGCAGCCAAGAAAGACAGGGAAAGGGTTTTGGTCAGCCCCAGCATTTT. Amino acid sequence: CASSQERQGKGFGQPQHF.

This chain connects TRBV30 to TRBJ1-2; 8 nucleotides agree with TRBD1. Trimming cost V 1 base and J 7 bases; bases outside gene matches: 5. Looked up from germline, CDR1 is GTSNPN and CDR2 is SVGIG (reference sequence). The CDR3 extends over 13 amino acids. The CDR3 nucleotides read TGTGCCTGGAGTGCAAGCGGGACAGGTGGCTACACCTTC. This codes for CAWSASGTGGYTF.

The rearrangement joins TRBV24-1 to TRBJ2-3; TRBD1 aligns across 9 bases. The CDR3 sequence is 12 residues long. Germline loops: CDR1 KGHDR, CDR2 SFDVKD. After removal of 2 bases from V and 10 bases from J, the junction contained 0 bases not matched to a gene. The CDR3 DNA sequence: TGTGCCACCAGTGATTGGACAGGGGCGCAGTATTTT. Translation gives CATSDWTGAQYF.

The chain carries TRBV6-5 and TRBJ1-6; 8 nucleotides agree with TRBD1. The CDR3 has 15 amino acids. CDR1 MNHEY and CDR2 SVGAGI come from the germline V gene. V shed 2 bases and J 7 bases; nucleotides not matched to a gene: 4. CDR3 in DNA: TGTGCCAGCAGTTACCGGACAGGGCTCAATTCACCCCTCCACTTT. Its translation is CASSYRTGLNSPLHF.

V usage is TRBV6-5 and J usage is TRBJ2-7; D possibly corresponds to TRBD1 (5 bases). This CDR3 comprises 13 residues. The germline V and J ends were trimmed by 6 bases and 0 bases, with 9 bases remaining between them. Germline V gene sequence: CDR1 MNHEY, CDR2 SVGAGI. The CDR3 DNA follows: TGTGCCAGCAGGGGGCCGTCCTCCTACGAGCAGTACTTC. This encodes CASRGPSSYEQYF.

The chain joins TRBV9 to TRBJ2-1; a weak D match, TRBD1 (5 bases). Trimming pared 4 bases from V and 0 bases from J, leaving 23 bases between. In germline, CDR1 is SGDLS, CDR2 YYNGEE. The CDR3 has 19 residues. Here the CDR3 DNA reads TGTGCCAGCAGCCCTCAAACGGAACAGGTTACGCGCTCCTACAATGAGCAGTTCTTC. Translation: CASSPQTEQVTRSYNEQFF.

J is TRBJ2-1 and V is TRBV29-1; D unresolved. Germline V lookup: CDR1 SQVTM, CDR2 ANQGSEA. The CDR3 extends over 15 amino acids. V gave up 4 bases and J gave up 0 bases, with 13 bases separating them. CDR3 loop: CSVALTPSSYNEQFF. CDR3 coding DNA: TGCAGCGTTGCTTTGACTCCCAGCTCCTACAATGAGCAGTTCTTC.

The chain employs TRBV7-9 and TRBJ2-2; 7 positions match TRBD1. With V trimmed by 4 bases and J by 3 bases, 8 bases remained unmatched. Germline V gives CDR1 SEHNR, CDR2 FQNEAQ (reference sequence). This CDR3 contains 16 residues. Written as DNA, the CDR3 is TGTGCCAGCAGCTCCCCCAACCAGGGGGACACCGGGGAGCTGTTTTTT. This codes for CASSSPNQGDTGELFF.